This is a list of T cell receptor beta chains from one sample in a study of CD8+ T cells in alopecia areata. Clones were sequenced by immunoSEQ multiplex PCR, and TCRdb holds only the in-frame ones, with some missing. The profile shows approximately 210,000 clones, 50% to 60% of them singletons. The specimen comprised CD4+ T cells sorted from blood, sampled at week 4, from a patient treated with tofacitinib. These receptors were obtained from a human donor with alopecia areata. The CDR3 runs from the conserved cysteine through the conserved F or W. The order of the fields is V gene, J gene, CDR3 protein.

>TRBV5-1|TRBJ2-7
CASRPDSGLYEQYF
>TRBV30|TRBJ2-2
CAWSVRRGLNTGELFF
>TRBV2|TRBJ2-3
CASSERLAGITDTQYF
>TRBV28|TRBJ2-1
CASSSASGNEQFF
>TRBV7-2|TRBJ2-3
CASSLAQKNTQYF
>TRBV29-1|TRBJ1-6
CSVGPGSSPLHF
>TRBV29-1|TRBJ2-7
CSVGYMGGSSYEQYF
>TRBV30|TRBJ1-2
CAWNHQRGTIYGYTF
>TRBV29-1|TRBJ1-1
CSVVTYRGLGAFF
>TRBV7-9|TRBJ1-6
CASSSREGPLHF
>TRBV29-1|TRBJ1-1
CSVRGGERTEAFF
>TRBV30|TRBJ1-5
CAWSSGTGSQPQHF
>TRBV7-9|TRBJ2-7
CASSRNNYEQYF
>TRBV7-9|TRBJ1-6
CASSSDPGQALHF
>TRBV5-4|TRBJ1-1
CASSSRATDMNTEAFF
>TRBV2|TRBJ2-7
CASTRTYEQYF
>TRBV5-1|TRBJ2-2
CASSSQRNTGELFF
>TRBV15|TRBJ1-3
CATAPYYSGNTIYF
>TRBV30|TRBJ2-1
CAWRARGPRYNEQFF
>TRBV25-1|TRBJ2-4
CASSDGKRSKNIQYF
>TRBV5-6|TRBJ1-6
CASGRRTNNSPLHF
>TRBV2|TRBJ2-1
CASQRGGLYNEQFF
>TRBV4-2|TRBJ1-4
CASSQGGQGNEKLFF
>TRBV29-1|TRBJ2-4
CSVKNRDRGSVSIQYF
>TRBV27|TRBJ2-7
CASSLRGVEQYF
>TRBV19|TRBJ1-5
CASSILQGYANQPQHF
>TRBV2|TRBJ1-2
CASRGGYYGYTF
>TRBV29-1|TRBJ2-5
CSVVGKQETQYF
>TRBV7-9|TRBJ1-1
CASSFTGLNTEAFF
>TRBV15|TRBJ2-5
CATSRERRGRGKTQYF
>TRBV6-6|TRBJ2-3
CASRPPSGGGTDTQYF
>TRBV29-1|TRBJ2-7
CSAWRGSYEQYF
>TRBV5-1|TRBJ2-2
CASSLERGTGELFF
>TRBV4-1|TRBJ2-3
CASSQAPVTDTQYF
>TRBV7-9|TRBJ1-5
CASSSLGSNQPQHF
>TRBV29-1|TRBJ2-7
CSILQGASYEQYF
>TRBV6-6|TRBJ1-1
CASIRLGDTEAFF
>TRBV30|TRBJ2-5
CAWRWRGAQETQYF
>TRBV2|TRBJ1-4
CASSRGGREKLFF
>TRBV30|TRBJ2-2
CAWIPRTGVTGELFF
>TRBV5-1|TRBJ1-1
CASSLGATSNTEAFF
>TRBV29-1|TRBJ2-5
CSVIKGVGETQYF
>TRBV7-9|TRBJ2-2
CASSLDGETVLFF
>TRBV28|TRBJ1-5
CASRGPNQPQHF
>TRBV29-1|TRBJ2-5
CSVEDRKEAIQETQYF
>TRBV19|TRBJ2-7
CASRDRGNLVYEQYF
>TRBV2|TRBJ1-1
CASREVHTEAFF
>TRBV2|TRBJ1-4
CASSPGGAWEKLFF
>TRBV29-1|TRBJ1-5
CSVGPQGGQPQHF
>TRBV29-1|TRBJ2-7
CSVGDRAYEQYF
>TRBV23-1|TRBJ1-2
CASSHRIRGFHGYTF
>TRBV2|TRBJ1-2
CATRTGPNYGYTF
>TRBV30|TRBJ1-5
CAWSVGATGGGEPQHF
>TRBV13|TRBJ1-5
CASSSQGSNQPQHF